These 13 T cell receptor beta chains were sequenced from one sample in a study of CD8+CD57+ T cells in acquired aplastic anemia. Patients picked for sequencing had shown CD8+CD57+ cell expansion detected by flow cytometry. Profiling that covered TCR beta VDJ and CDR3 relied on genomic DNA as its template. TCRdb called the reads again in MiXCR, with one record for every CDR3 protein. Seen here are about 200,000 distinct CDR3 sequences, under 50% observed once, and the top ten hold around 20%. The sequencing input was sorted CD4+, CD8+, or CD8+CD57+ T cells (not recorded which) from PBMCs. The receptors stem from a human donor with aplastic anemia.

Remarks on this clonotype: An end of the junction differs from the germline gene, which may be a read error. The rearrangement links TRBV7-8 to TRBJ2-3, with D maybe TRBD2 (5 bases). The CDR3 contains 15 residues. Germline-derived CDR1 and CDR2 are SGHVS and FQNEAQ. CDR3 region: CASSLDSPMRDTQYF. As DNA, the CDR3 is TGCGCCAGCAGCTTGGACTCGCCTATGCGGGATACGCAGTATTTT.

This clonotype was seen at least ten times. The rearrangement joins TRBV20-1 to TRBJ2-2, with D hard to call. Per the germline V gene, CDR1 is DFQATT and CDR2 is SNEGSKA (reference sequence). The length of the CDR3 is 14 residues. V lost 0 bases, J lost 1 base, and 6 bases lay in between. CDR3 nucleotides: TGCAGTGCTAGAGATCGACGGAACACCGGGGAGCTGTTTTTT. Translated, it gives CSARDRRNTGELFF.

This chain connects TRBV20-1 to TRBJ2-7; 13 positions agree with TRBD2. Trimming cost V 5 bases and J 0 bases; bases outside gene matches: 4. This CDR3 is 15 amino acids long. The germline gives CDR1 DFQATT, CDR2 SNEGSKA (reference sequence). The CDR3 spells CSALRLAGGSYEQYV. The CDR3 bases are TGCAGTGCTCTAAGACTAGCGGGGGGCTCCTACGAGCAGTACGTC.

The chain recombines TRBV7-9 with TRBJ1-1; D is unclear. Germline values: CDR1 SEHNR, CDR2 FQNEAQ (reference sequence). Trimming left V 1 base short and J 3 bases short, with 6 bases between. The length of the CDR3 is 13 residues. The CDR3 loop reads CASSLERHTEAFF. The CDR3 region has the DNA TGTGCCAGCAGCTTAGAAAGACACACTGAAGCTTTCTTT. Full variable domain (missing parts from reference TRBV7-9 and TRBJ1-1): DTGVSQNPRHKITKRGQNVTFRCDPISEHNRLYWYRQTLGQGPEFLTYFQNEAQLEKSRLLSDRFSAERPKGSFSTLEIQRTEQGDSAMYLCASSLERHTEAFFGQGTRLTVV.

The chain carries TRBV20-1 and TRBJ2-2, with no clear D. Deletions cut 3 bases from V and 1 base from J, with 12 bases between. The CDR3 consists of 15 residues. The germline V gene has CDR1 DFQATT and CDR2 SNEGSKA (reference sequence). The CDR3 region is CSARRQDLNTGELFF. DNA of the CDR3: TGCAGTGCTAGGAGGCAGGACCTGAACACCGGGGAGCTGTTTTTT.

This sequence joins TRBV12-3 or TRBV12-4 and TRBJ1-1; no firm D call. Trimming pared 2 bases from V and 8 bases from J, leaving 6 bases between. The CDR3 covers 11 residues. CDR3 sequence: CASSLQEEAFF. The CDR3 DNA is TGTGCCAGCAGTTTACAGGAGGAAGCTTTCTTT.

In the case of this clonotype: A much larger clone lies a single base off, so this may be a read error. Since the CDR3 does not end with the conserved phenylalanine or tryptophan, this likely comes from a read error. J is TRBJ1-1 and V is TRBV6-5, with 8 bases fitting TRBD1. The CDR3 contains 13 residues. The germline CDR1 and CDR2 sequences are MNHEY and SVGAGI. The V gene end was trimmed by 6 bases and the J gene end by 7 bases; junction bases not matched to a gene: 7. CDR3 residues: CASSPDRGGEAFL. Written as DNA, the CDR3 is TGTGCCAGCAGCCCTGACAGGGGAGGTGAAGCTTTCCTT.

V usage is TRBV19 and J usage is TRBJ1-2; 8 positions agree with TRBD1. CDR1 and CDR2 from the germline V gene are LNHDA and SQIVND (reference sequence). The ends lost 5 bases at V and 6 bases at J; junction bases unmatched: 5. The CDR3 is made up of 13 amino acids. In DNA, the CDR3 is TGTGCCAGTAGTTTAACAGGGGGAAATGGCTACACCTTC. It yields the protein CASSLTGGNGYTF. Full variable domain (missing parts from reference TRBV19 and TRBJ1-2): DGGITQSPKYLFRKEGQNVTLSCEQNLNHDAMYWYRQDPGQGLRLIYYSQIVNDFQKGDIAEGYSVSREKKESFPLTVTSAQKNPTAFYLCASSLTGGNGYTFGSGTRLTVV.

The rearrangement links TRBV15 to TRBJ2-7; D call uncertain. Germline CDR1 reads LNHNV; CDR2 reads YYDKDF (reference sequence). With 3 bases removed from V and 5 bases from J, the gap between germline ends came to 17 bases. This CDR3 comprises 15 residues. CDR3 nucleotide sequence: TGTGCCACCAGCAGGGTTCTGAGTCTCCTAGACGAGCAGTACTTC. This encodes CATSRVLSLLDEQYF.

This clonotype was observed many times. The V and J genes are TRBV12-3 or TRBV12-4 and TRBJ2-5; D could derive from TRBD1 or TRBD2 (5 bases each). This CDR3 has 15 amino acids. The V gene lost 2 bases and the J gene lost 4 bases, with 14 bases spanning the gap. The CDR3 is CASSLLRGSGETQYF. The CDR3 bases are TGTGCCAGCAGTTTACTCCGGGGCAGTGGAGAGACCCAGTACTTC.

The chain carries TRBV19 and TRBJ1-2, with D perhaps matching TRBD1 (6 bases). V lost 5 bases and J lost 4, with 11 bases in between. There are 13 residues in the CDR3. Germline CDR1 and CDR2: LNHDA and SQIVND (reference sequence). CDR3 nucleotides: TGTGCCAGTAGTGCGGACAGCGTCTATGGCTACACCTTC. Translated: CASSADSVYGYTF.

V is TRBV5-1 and J is TRBJ2-3, with TRBD1 matching 7 bases. V lost 7 bases and J lost 0; bases outside the gene matches: 2. The CDR3 contains 13 residues. CDR1 is SGHRS and CDR2 is YFSETQ in the germline V gene. This chain's CDR3 is CASQQGSTDTQYF. Written as DNA, the CDR3 is TGCGCCAGCCAACAGGGGAGCACAGATACGCAGTATTTT.

This clonotype was recorded many times. The chain combines TRBV7-8 with TRBJ2-7; D may be TRBD1 or TRBD2 (5 bases each). Germline values: CDR1 SGHVS, CDR2 FQNEAQ. This CDR3 has 18 residues. Trimming cost V 1 base and J 0 bases, with 19 bases left between them. CDR3 coding DNA: TGTGCCAGCAGCTTAGGGGCCTCTGGGGGATCCATCTCCTACGAGCAGTACTTC. Translation: CASSLGASGGSISYEQYF.